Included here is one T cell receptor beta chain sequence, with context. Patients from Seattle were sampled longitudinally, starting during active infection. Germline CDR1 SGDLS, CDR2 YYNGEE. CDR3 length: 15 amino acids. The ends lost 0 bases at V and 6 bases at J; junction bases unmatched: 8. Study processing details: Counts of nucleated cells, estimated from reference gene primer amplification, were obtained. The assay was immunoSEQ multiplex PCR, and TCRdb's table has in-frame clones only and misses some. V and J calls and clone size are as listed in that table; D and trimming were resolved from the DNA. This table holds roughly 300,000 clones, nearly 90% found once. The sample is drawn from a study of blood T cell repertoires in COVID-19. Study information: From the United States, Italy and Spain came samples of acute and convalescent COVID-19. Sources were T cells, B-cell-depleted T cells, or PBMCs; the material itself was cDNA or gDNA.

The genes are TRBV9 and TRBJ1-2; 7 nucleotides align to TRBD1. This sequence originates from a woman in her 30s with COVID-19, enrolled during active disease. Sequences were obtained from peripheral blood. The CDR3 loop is CASSVARQGKNGYTF. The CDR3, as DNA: TGTGCCAGCAGCGTAGCACGACAGGGCAAAAATGGCTACACCTTC.